These T cell receptor beta chains were read from a single sample in a study of T cells expressing NK-cell markers. With the 5' RACE reads reprocessed, TCRdb shows one record per CDR3 protein and no DNA. The sample yields 150,000 to 180,000 distinct CDR3 sequences, of which the top ten take up roughly a third. Source material: blood T cells: a sorted CD56 or NKG2C T cell subset, CD4+ or CD8+ T cells, or bulk PBMC T cells (not recorded which). The receptor set was obtained from a woman aged 45-65 years in good health. The CDR3 runs from the conserved cysteine through the conserved F or W.

j_gene: TRBJ2-2; v_gene: TRBV30; CDR3aa: CAWNRDHHTGELFF
j_gene: TRBJ2-7; v_gene: TRBV20-1; CDR3aa: CSAPQPEREGLYEQYF
j_gene: TRBJ2-5; v_gene: TRBV7-9; CDR3aa: CASSEWTGGQETQYF
j_gene: TRBJ2-7; v_gene: TRBV15; CDR3aa: CATSRPPKRVDGEQYF
j_gene: TRBJ2-1; v_gene: TRBV12-5; CDR3aa: CASALGQGARNEQFF
j_gene: TRBJ2-1; v_gene: TRBV7-8; CDR3aa: CASSPSPGRAADEQFF
j_gene: TRBJ2-7; v_gene: TRBV12-3/TRBV12-4; CDR3aa: CASSYEGGYEQYF
j_gene: TRBJ2-1; v_gene: TRBV12-3/TRBV12-4; CDR3aa: CASNSGTGFFF
j_gene: TRBJ2-2; v_gene: TRBV30; CDR3aa: CAWTGAWGELFF
j_gene: TRBJ1-1; v_gene: TRBV27; CDR3aa: CASSWRGTREAFF
j_gene: TRBJ1-5; v_gene: TRBV27; CDR3aa: CASSAGVSNQPQHF
j_gene: TRBJ2-1; v_gene: TRBV27; CDR3aa: CASSLRDSNNEQFF
j_gene: TRBJ1-1; v_gene: TRBV5-4; CDR3aa: CASSPPGHLNTEAFF
j_gene: TRBJ2-1; v_gene: TRBV3-1; CDR3aa: CASTQGANEQFF
j_gene: TRBJ2-1; v_gene: TRBV3-1; CDR3aa: CASKGSDEQFF
j_gene: TRBJ2-1; v_gene: TRBV4-1; CDR3aa: CASSPLQGGPDNEQFF
j_gene: TRBJ1-1; v_gene: TRBV6-1; CDR3aa: CASIRVEGTEAFF
j_gene: TRBJ2-3; v_gene: TRBV24-1; CDR3aa: CATSDPFGAGGFTDTQYF
j_gene: TRBJ2-1; v_gene: TRBV2; CDR3aa: CASSESLSYNEQFF
j_gene: TRBJ1-5; v_gene: TRBV28; CDR3aa: CASSSIQGVQPQHF
j_gene: TRBJ1-4; v_gene: TRBV4-1; CDR3aa: CASSPSGPLHEKLFF
j_gene: TRBJ2-1; v_gene: TRBV6-6; CDR3aa: CASSYSKRLAGFYEQFF
j_gene: TRBJ2-2; v_gene: TRBV13; CDR3aa: CASVASGTGELFF
j_gene: TRBJ2-3; v_gene: TRBV4-1; CDR3aa: CASSQVGPGQLPTDTQYF
j_gene: TRBJ1-3; v_gene: TRBV6-5; CDR3aa: CASSYGLKSSGNTIYF
j_gene: TRBJ1-1; v_gene: TRBV4-1; CDR3aa: CASSQERSGGSSAAFF
j_gene: TRBJ2-3; v_gene: TRBV11-3; CDR3aa: CASSPPEGTDTQYF
j_gene: TRBJ2-3; v_gene: TRBV7-9; CDR3aa: CASRVSRGPNTQYF
j_gene: TRBJ2-1; v_gene: TRBV9; CDR3aa: CASSGTRSGGLSYNEQFF
j_gene: TRBJ2-1; v_gene: TRBV7-6; CDR3aa: CASSFSEFNEQFF
j_gene: TRBJ2-5; v_gene: TRBV20-1; CDR3aa: CSATQFDSRLETQYF
j_gene: TRBJ2-1; v_gene: TRBV7-9; CDR3aa: CASSLGGTSRGNEQFF
j_gene: TRBJ2-3; v_gene: TRBV7-2; CDR3aa: CASSLFFRDEVGQYF
j_gene: TRBJ2-1; v_gene: TRBV7-6; CDR3aa: CASSVSGQGFNEQFF
j_gene: TRBJ2-7; v_gene: TRBV3-1; CDR3aa: CASSQVREEGYYEQYF
j_gene: TRBJ2-7; v_gene: TRBV2; CDR3aa: CASNGYTAYEQYF
j_gene: TRBJ1-1; v_gene: TRBV7-9; CDR3aa: CASSYLMDPNTEAFF
j_gene: TRBJ2-7; v_gene: TRBV3-1; CDR3aa: CASSQDLEIYEQYF
j_gene: TRBJ2-1; v_gene: TRBV27; CDR3aa: CASSLSQRTGGYEQFF
j_gene: TRBJ2-5; v_gene: TRBV28; CDR3aa: CASSLDSGEETQYF
j_gene: TRBJ2-7; v_gene: TRBV5-5; CDR3aa: CASSLEGLAGGSYEQYF
j_gene: TRBJ2-3; v_gene: TRBV7-9; CDR3aa: CASSVQSPDTQYF
j_gene: TRBJ1-1; v_gene: TRBV14; CDR3aa: CASSPHGAAEAFF
j_gene: TRBJ1-4; v_gene: TRBV4-1; CDR3aa: CASSHSALDEKLFF
j_gene: TRBJ2-1; v_gene: TRBV27; CDR3aa: CASSLRGYNEQFF
j_gene: TRBJ2-1; v_gene: TRBV11-2; CDR3aa: CASSLELAGRNEQFF
j_gene: TRBJ2-1; v_gene: TRBV12-5; CDR3aa: CASGLTNTGTGEDEQFF
j_gene: TRBJ2-7; v_gene: TRBV7-9; CDR3aa: CASSFTSGRVYEQYF
j_gene: TRBJ1-1; v_gene: TRBV7-9; CDR3aa: CASSLSRGPSTEAFF
j_gene: TRBJ2-3; v_gene: TRBV7-3; CDR3aa: CASSALAGADTQYF
j_gene: TRBJ1-5; v_gene: TRBV18; CDR3aa: CASSDSVPAYSNQPQHF
j_gene: TRBJ2-1; v_gene: TRBV7-9; CDR3aa: CAASFRENMGDEQFF
j_gene: TRBJ1-1; v_gene: TRBV2; CDR3aa: CASSGNWENTEAFF
j_gene: TRBJ1-5; v_gene: TRBV12-3/TRBV12-4; CDR3aa: CASTPTGANQPQHF
j_gene: TRBJ2-1; v_gene: TRBV2; CDR3aa: CASSEMGTGNEQFF
j_gene: TRBJ1-1; v_gene: TRBV4-1; CDR3aa: CASSQDLGSVEAFF
j_gene: TRBJ2-1; v_gene: TRBV11-2; CDR3aa: CASSLLAGPNEQFF
j_gene: TRBJ2-1; v_gene: TRBV7-9; CDR3aa: CASRDRRRGGYNEQFF
j_gene: TRBJ2-1; v_gene: TRBV7-9; CDR3aa: CASSSLLAGKGNEQFF